This passage covers 14 T cell receptor beta chains from one sample sequenced in a study of shared clonotypes between healthy human individuals. Using immunoSEQ multiplex PCR, the repertoire was profiled, and TCRdb retains in-frame clones only, with some absent. The table shows about 660,000 clones, with about 74% occurring only once. Sequenced material: memory CD4+ T cells sorted from blood. The subset was: CD45RA-negative fraction. These receptors all stem from a woman in her 30s in good health.

This clone was seen repeatedly, ten times or more. V and J are TRBV28 and TRBJ1-2; 7 nucleotides match TRBD1. Germline assignment: CDR1 MDHEN and CDR2 SYDVKM. This CDR3 is 14 amino acids long. V trimming: 4 bases; J trimming: 5 bases; junction bases outside the gene matches: 7. As DNA, the CDR3 is TGTGCCAGCAGTTCCCTCCCGGACAGGTATGGCTACACCTTC. Translated: CASSSLPDRYGYTF.

The chain couples TRBV19 to TRBJ2-1; 11 nucleotides align to TRBD2. The V and J ends lost 2 bases and 2 bases, in that order; junction bases with no gene match: 2. The CDR3 runs 16 residues. Germline lookup yields CDR1 LNHDA and CDR2 SQIVND (reference sequence). CDR3 sequence reads: CASSIRLAGPYNEQFF. The CDR3 coding sequence is TGTGCCAGTAGTATAAGACTAGCGGGACCCTACAATGAGCAGTTCTTC.

This chain links TRBV2 with TRBJ2-5, with D hard to call. CDR1 and CDR2 from the germline V gene are SNHLY and FYNNEI. CDR3 length equals 11 residues. V lost 7 bases and J lost 3, with 6 bases in between. CDR3 in amino acids: CASTAEETQYF. The DNA of the CDR3 is TGTGCCAGCACCGCCGAAGAGACCCAGTACTTC.

The CDR3 spells CASRETGAPNSPLHF. The CDR3 DNA reads as TGTGCCAGCAGAGAAACAGGGGCTCCTAATTCACCCCTCCACTTT. J is TRBJ1-6 and V is TRBV7-9; 7 bases map to TRBD1. The V and J ends lost 6 bases and 6 bases, in that order; junction bases with no gene match: 8. There are 15 residues in the CDR3. Germline CDR1 is SEHNR and CDR2 is FQNEAQ (reference sequence).

Only one count was recorded for this clone. The V and J genes are TRBV5-4 and TRBJ2-5, with D maybe TRBD2 (6 bases). Trimming cost V 0 bases and J 2 bases, with 11 bases left between them. CDR1 is SGHNT, CDR2 YYREEE, per germline (reference sequence). The CDR3 is 15 amino acids. CDR3 bases: TGTGCCAGCAGCTTGGAACTAGCAGATCAAGAGACCCAGTACTTC. Its protein is CASSLELADQETQYF.

The gene calls are TRBV30 and TRBJ1-4; a weak D match, TRBD1 (6 bases). This CDR3 spans 14 amino acids. Germline V lookup: CDR1 GTSNPN, CDR2 SVGIG (reference sequence). Trimming removed 0 bases at V and 4 bases at J, with 9 bases between. The CDR3 sequence is CAWSVGTSNEKLFF. In DNA form, the CDR3 reads TGTGCCTGGAGTGTAGGGACAAGTAATGAAAAACTGTTTTTT.

This clone turned up a few times. CDR3 loop: CASSRSTDTQYF. As DNA, the CDR3 is TGTGCCAGCAGTCGGAGCACAGATACGCAGTATTTT. This chain joins TRBV6-1 and TRBJ2-3, with D hard to call. The germline V gene encodes CDR1 MNHNS and CDR2 SASEGT. The CDR3 consists of 12 residues. The V gene lost 5 bases and the J gene lost 0 bases, with 3 bases spanning the gap.

The rearrangement uses TRBV27 and TRBJ2-2; TRBD1 might be the D (6 bases). The V gene's germline CDR1 is MNHEY and CDR2 SMNVEV (reference sequence). V was cut by 6 bases and J by 0 bases, with 8 bases left in between. CDR3 length equals 14 residues. The chain's CDR3 is CASRGTTNTGELFF. DNA for the CDR3: TGTGCCAGCAGAGGGACAACGAACACCGGGGAGCTGTTTTTT.

The rearrangement uses TRBV25-1 and TRBJ1-3, with D perhaps TRBD1 (6 bases). With 1 base removed from V and 4 bases from J, the gap between germline ends came to 14 bases. The CDR3 is 16 residues long. Germline CDR1 reads MGHDK; CDR2 reads SYGVNS. The CDR3 DNA follows: TGTGCCAGCAGTGAATTCGGGGGCCCGCGGGGAAACACCATATATTTT. Translated: CASSEFGGPRGNTIYF.

This clone was recorded once. J is TRBJ1-5 and V is TRBV6-5; 11 positions match TRBD1. CDR1 is MNHEY and CDR2 is SVGAGI in the germline V gene. The junction had 10 bases not matched to a gene; V was cut back by 8 bases and J by 7 bases. The CDR3 length is 15 residues. CDR3 sequence: CASGRLGQGEQPQHF. CDR3 nucleotides: TGTGCCAGCGGGAGGTTGGGACAGGGGGAACAGCCCCAGCATTTT.

This sequence joins TRBV5-5 and TRBJ2-1, with D hard to call. The CDR3 is 14 amino acids. The V end lost 4 bases, the J end lost 8 bases, and 16 bases lay between the germline ends. Germline assignment: CDR1 SGHKS and CDR2 YYEKEE (reference sequence). The CDR3 loop reads CASSLGPADHEQFF. The CDR3 nucleotides read TGTGCCAGCAGCCTAGGACCGGCGGATCATGAGCAGTTCTTC. The complete variable domain, with remaining parts taken from reference TRBV5-5 and TRBJ2-1, reads DAGVTQSPTHLIKTRGQQVTLRCSPISGHKSVSWYQQVLGQGPQFIFQYYEKEERGRGNFPDRFSARQFPNYSSELNVNALLLGDSALYLCASSLGPADHEQFFGPGTRLTVL.

The gene calls are TRBV10-2 and TRBJ2-3, with no clear D. The CDR3 spans 12 residues. V was cut by 6 bases and J by 6 bases, with 10 bases left in between. Germline CDR1 is WSHSY and CDR2 is SAAADI. The CDR3 loop reads CASRDAKDTQYF. The CDR3 DNA sequence: TGCGCCAGCAGGGACGCAAAGGATACGCAGTATTTT.

The chain combines TRBV28 with TRBJ2-7; D gene ambiguous. There are 14 residues in the CDR3. V was shortened by 6 bases and J by 2 bases, with 14 bases between the two germline ends. CDR1 and CDR2 (germline): MDHEN, SYDVKM. The CDR3 sequence is CASSHPSIAYEQYF. The CDR3 DNA reads TGTGCCAGCAGCCATCCCTCAATAGCCTACGAGCAGTACTTC.

The rearrangement uses TRBV29-1 and TRBJ2-3; D unclear. The length of the CDR3 is 14 residues. Trimming removed 4 bases from V and 0 bases from J, with 11 bases in between. Germline-derived CDR1 and CDR2 are SQVTM and ANQGSEA. CDR3 region: CSVAVSTSTDTQYF. The CDR3 bases are TGCAGCGTTGCCGTCTCGACGAGCACAGATACGCAGTATTTT.